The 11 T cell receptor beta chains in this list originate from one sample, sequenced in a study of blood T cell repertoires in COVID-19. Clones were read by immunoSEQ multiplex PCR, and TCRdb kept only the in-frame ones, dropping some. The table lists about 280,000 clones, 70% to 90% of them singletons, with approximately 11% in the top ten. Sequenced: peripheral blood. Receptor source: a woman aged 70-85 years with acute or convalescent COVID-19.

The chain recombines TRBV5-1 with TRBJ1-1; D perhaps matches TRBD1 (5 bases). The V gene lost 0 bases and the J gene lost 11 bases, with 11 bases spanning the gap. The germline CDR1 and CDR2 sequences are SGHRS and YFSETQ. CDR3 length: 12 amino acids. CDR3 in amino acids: CASSLEAGRAFF. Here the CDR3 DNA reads TGCGCCAGCAGCTTGGAGGCAGGGAGGGCTTTCTTT.

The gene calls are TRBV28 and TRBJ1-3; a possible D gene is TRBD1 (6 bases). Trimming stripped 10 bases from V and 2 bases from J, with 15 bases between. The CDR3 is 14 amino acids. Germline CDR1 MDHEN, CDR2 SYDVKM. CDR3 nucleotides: TGTGCCACCCTGGACGGGGGGCCTGGAAACACCATATATTTT. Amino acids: CATLDGGPGNTIYF.

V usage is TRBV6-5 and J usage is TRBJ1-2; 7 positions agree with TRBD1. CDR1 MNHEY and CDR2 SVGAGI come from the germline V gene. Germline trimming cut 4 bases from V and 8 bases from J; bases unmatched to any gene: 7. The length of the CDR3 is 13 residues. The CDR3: CASSFHRGAGYTF. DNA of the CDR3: TGTGCCAGCAGTTTTCACAGGGGTGCCGGCTACACCTTC.

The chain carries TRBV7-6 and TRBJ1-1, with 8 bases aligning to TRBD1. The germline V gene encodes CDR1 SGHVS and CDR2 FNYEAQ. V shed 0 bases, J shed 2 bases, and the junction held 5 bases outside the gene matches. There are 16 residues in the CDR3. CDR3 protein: CASSLAPTGVNTEAFF. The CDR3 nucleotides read TGTGCCAGCAGCTTAGCCCCGACAGGGGTCAACACTGAAGCTTTCTTT.

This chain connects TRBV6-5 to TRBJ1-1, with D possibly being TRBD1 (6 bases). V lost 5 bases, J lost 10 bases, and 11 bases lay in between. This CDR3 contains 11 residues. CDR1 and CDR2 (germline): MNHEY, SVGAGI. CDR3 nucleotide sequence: TGTGCCAGCAGTCTTGGGGGCCGAGCTTTCTTT. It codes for CASSLGGRAFF.

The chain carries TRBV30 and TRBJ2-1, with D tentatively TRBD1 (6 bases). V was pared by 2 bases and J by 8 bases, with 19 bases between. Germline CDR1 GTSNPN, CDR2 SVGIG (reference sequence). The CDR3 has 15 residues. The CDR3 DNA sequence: TGTGCCTGGAGTCCCGACAGGCCTCTACGCGATGAGCAGTTCTTC. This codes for CAWSPDRPLRDEQFF.

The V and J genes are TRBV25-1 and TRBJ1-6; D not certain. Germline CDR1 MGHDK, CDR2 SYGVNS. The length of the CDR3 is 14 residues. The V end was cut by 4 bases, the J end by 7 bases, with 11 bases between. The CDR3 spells CASSVASANSPLHF. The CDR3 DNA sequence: TGTGCCAGCAGTGTCGCCAGCGCCAATTCACCCCTCCACTTT.

Here the CDR3 reads CSASRGRVEQYF. CDR3 DNA: TGCAGTGCTAGTAGGGGGAGGGTCGAGCAGTACTTC. The chain combines TRBV20-1 with TRBJ2-7; D may be TRBD2 (7 bases). The CDR3 runs 12 residues. V lost 3 bases and J lost 6, with 12 bases in between. The germline gives CDR1 DFQATT, CDR2 SNEGSKA (reference sequence).

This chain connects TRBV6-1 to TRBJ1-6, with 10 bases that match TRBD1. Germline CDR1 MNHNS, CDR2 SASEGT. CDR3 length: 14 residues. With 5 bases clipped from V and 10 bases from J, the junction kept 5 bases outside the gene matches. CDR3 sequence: CASSLTGGRSPLHF. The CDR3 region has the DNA TGTGCCAGCAGTCTGACAGGGGGCCGGTCACCCCTCCACTTT.

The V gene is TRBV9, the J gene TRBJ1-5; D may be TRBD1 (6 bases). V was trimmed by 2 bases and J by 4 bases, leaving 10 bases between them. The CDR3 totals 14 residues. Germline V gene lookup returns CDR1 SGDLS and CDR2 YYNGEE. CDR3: CASSVGGANQPQHF. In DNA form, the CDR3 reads TGTGCCAGCAGCGTCGGGGGGGCTAATCAGCCCCAGCATTTT.

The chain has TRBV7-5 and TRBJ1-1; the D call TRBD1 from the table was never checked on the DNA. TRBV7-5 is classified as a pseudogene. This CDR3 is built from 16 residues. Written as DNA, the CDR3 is TGTGCCAGAAGCTTAGGGTTGGGGACAGGGAACACTGAAGCTTTCTTT. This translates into CARSLGLGTGNTEAFF.